Shown below are 14 T cell receptor beta chains from a single sample sequenced in a study of cytomegalovirus exposure and HLA in healthy donors. The primer mix had 60 Vbeta and 13 Jbeta primers. TCRdb keeps only in-frame clones here, not all; method: immunoSEQ multiplex PCR. The table has 200,000 to 250,000 clones, just under 70% seen once. Input material: PBMCs. All receptors come from a man aged 35-49 years in good health and CMV-seropositive.

A few counts support this clone. The chain joins TRBV7-2 to TRBJ2-3; 10 nucleotides line up with TRBD2. V was clipped by 3 bases and J by 1 base; unmatched bases: 4. The CDR3 is 16 amino acids. The germline gives CDR1 SGHTA, CDR2 FQGNSA. In nucleotides, the CDR3 is TGTGCCAGCAGCTTTCTTAGCGGGGGGCGCACAGATACGCAGTATTTT. This encodes CASSFLSGGRTDTQYF.

A remark on this clone: Other DNA sequences in this sample translate to the same CDR3. The chain has TRBV5-4 and TRBJ2-2, with 11 bases that match TRBD2. The V segment lost 0 bases and the J segment 2 bases; nucleotides outside the gene matches: 0. Per the germline V gene, CDR1 is SGHNT and CDR2 is YYREEE (reference sequence). This CDR3 contains 16 residues. The CDR3 DNA sequence: TGTGCCAGCAGCTTGGGACTAGCGGGAAACACCGGGGAGCTGTTTTTT. It is translated as CASSLGLAGNTGELFF. Full variable domain (missing parts from reference TRBV5-4 and TRBJ2-2): ETGVTQSPTHLIKTRGQQVTLRCSSQSGHNTVSWYQQALGQGPQFIFQYYREEENGRGNFPPRFSGLQFPNYSSELNVNALELDDSALYLCASSLGLAGNTGELFFGEGSRLTVL.

Comment on this clone: Other DNA sequences within the sample encode an identical CDR3. The rearrangement uses TRBV2 and TRBJ1-5; D unresolved. Germline CDR1 SNHLY, CDR2 FYNNEI. The CDR3 covers 14 residues. Trimming removed 1 base at V and 4 bases at J, with 8 bases between. The CDR3 loop reads CASSEGAGNQPQHF. The CDR3 bases are TGTGCCAGCAGTGAAGGGGCGGGAAATCAGCCCCAGCATTTT.

The chain links TRBV5-6 to TRBJ2-5; possibly TRBD1 for D (5 bases). The CDR3 covers 13 residues. V was clipped by 1 base and J by 5 bases, with 9 bases between them. The V gene's germline CDR1 is SGHDT and CDR2 YYEEEE. The CDR3 DNA is TGTGCCAGCAGCTTGACAGGAATCGAGACCCAGTACTTC. Its protein product is CASSLTGIETQYF.

CDR3 coding DNA: TGCGCCAGCAGTGTAGCTGAGAACACTGAAGCTTTCTTT. Protein: CASSVAENTEAFF. The J gene is TRBJ1-1, the V gene TRBV10-1; D is unclear. From germline, CDR1 is WNHNN and CDR2 SYGVQD (reference sequence). This CDR3 has 13 amino acids. Trimming removed 4 bases at V and 1 base at J, with 7 bases between.

The V and J genes are TRBV11-1 and TRBJ1-1, with D perhaps TRBD1 (5 bases). CDR1 is SGHAT, CDR2 FQDESV, per germline (reference sequence). Between the trimmed V and J ends, which lost 5 bases and 0 bases, there was a span of 19 bases. The CDR3 has 17 residues. The CDR3 loop reads CASSTGGTVYMNTEAFF. The DNA of the CDR3 is TGTGCCAGCAGCACGGGGGGGACGGTATACATGAACACTGAAGCTTTCTTT.

A single count supports this clone. The junction differs from germline at one of its ends, possibly a read error. The chain is built from TRBV7-9 and TRBJ2-7; 8 bases align to TRBD1. CDR3 length: 14 amino acids. Per germline, CDR1 SEHNR and CDR2 FQNEAQ (reference sequence). The chain's CDR3 is CSSSQRQGRYEQYF. CDR3 DNA: TGTTCCAGCAGCCAACGACAGGGGCGCTACGAGCAGTACTTC. Looking up the rest from reference TRBV7-9 and TRBJ2-7 gives the full variable domain: DTGVSQNPRHKITKRGQNVTFRCDPISEHNRLYWYRQTLGQGPEFLTYFQNEAQLEKSRLLSDRFSAERPKGSFSTLEIQRTEQGDSAMYLCSSSQRQGRYEQYFGPGTRLTVT.

The chain links TRBV4-1 to TRBJ2-3; 7 bases align to TRBD1. J gave up 3 bases and V 1 base, and 7 bases lay outside the gene matches. Germline V gives CDR1 MGHRA, CDR2 YSYEKL. The length of the CDR3 is 16 residues. The chain's CDR3 is CASSQAPGRGTDTQYF. CDR3 bases: TGCGCCAGCAGCCAAGCCCCTGGCAGGGGGACAGATACGCAGTATTTT.

The rearrangement links TRBV5-6 to TRBJ1-1; 11 positions agree with TRBD1. Germline CDR1 SGHDT, CDR2 YYEEEE. The CDR3 covers 13 residues. After removal of 3 bases from V and 7 bases from J, the junction contained 2 bases not matched to a gene. The CDR3, as DNA: TGTGCCAGCAGCTGGGGACAGGGGGGTGAAGCTTTCTTT. Translating gives CASSWGQGGEAFF.

The V call is TRBV5-6, the J call TRBJ1-1; weak D call: TRBD1 (6 bases). Per germline, CDR1 SGHDT and CDR2 YYEEEE. The CDR3 has 14 amino acids. Deletions cut 0 bases from V and 9 bases from J, with 15 bases between. In DNA, the CDR3 is TGTGCCAGCAGCTTGGGCACAGGGTCCCGACAAGCTTTCTTT. Protein: CASSLGTGSRQAFF.

This chain links TRBV7-9 with TRBJ2-1, with 10 bases aligning to TRBD2. The CDR3 is 16 residues long. Losses at the gene ends were 2 bases for V and 1 base for J; bases not matched to a gene: 2. Per the germline V gene, CDR1 is SEHNR and CDR2 is FQNEAQ (reference sequence). The CDR3 DNA reads as TGTGCCAGCAGCTTAAGCGGGGGGGCGTCCTACAATGAGCAGTTCTTC. The encoded protein is CASSLSGGASYNEQFF. Full variable domain (remainder filled in from reference TRBV7-9 and TRBJ2-1): DTGVSQNPRHKITKRGQNVTFRCDPISEHNRLYWYRQTLGQGPEFLTYFQNEAQLEKSRLLSDRFSAERPKGSFSTLEIQRTEQGDSAMYLCASSLSGGASYNEQFFGPGTRLTVL.

The chain has TRBV19 and TRBJ2-7, with 7 bases identical to TRBD1. CDR3 length: 16 residues. Looked up from germline, CDR1 is LNHDA and CDR2 is SQIVND (reference sequence). V dropped 3 bases and J dropped 3; count of bases not matched to a gene: 11. This chain's CDR3 is CASSMGQTDLGYEQYF. CDR3 sequence (DNA): TGTGCCAGTAGTATGGGACAGACTGATCTTGGCTACGAGCAGTACTTC.

The chain employs TRBV4-2 and TRBJ2-3, with TRBD2 as a possible D gene (6 bases). This CDR3 contains 15 residues. V was clipped by 1 base and J by 6 bases, with 14 bases between them. Germline-derived CDR1 and CDR2 are LGHNA and YNFKEQ. The DNA of the CDR3 is TGTGCCAGCAGCCAAGGACTCGGGGGAGCCGATACGCAGTATTTT. It codes for CASSQGLGGADTQYF.

The chain couples TRBV11-2 to TRBJ2-3, with 14 bases lining up with TRBD2. In germline, CDR1 is SGHAT, CDR2 FQNNGV. Trimming at V came to 4 bases and at J to 2 bases, leaving 5 bases not matched to a gene. CDR3 size: 17 residues. The CDR3 sequence: CASSSRTSGGNTDTQYF. CDR3 nucleotides: TGTGCCAGCAGCTCGCGGACTAGCGGGGGGAACACAGATACGCAGTATTTT.